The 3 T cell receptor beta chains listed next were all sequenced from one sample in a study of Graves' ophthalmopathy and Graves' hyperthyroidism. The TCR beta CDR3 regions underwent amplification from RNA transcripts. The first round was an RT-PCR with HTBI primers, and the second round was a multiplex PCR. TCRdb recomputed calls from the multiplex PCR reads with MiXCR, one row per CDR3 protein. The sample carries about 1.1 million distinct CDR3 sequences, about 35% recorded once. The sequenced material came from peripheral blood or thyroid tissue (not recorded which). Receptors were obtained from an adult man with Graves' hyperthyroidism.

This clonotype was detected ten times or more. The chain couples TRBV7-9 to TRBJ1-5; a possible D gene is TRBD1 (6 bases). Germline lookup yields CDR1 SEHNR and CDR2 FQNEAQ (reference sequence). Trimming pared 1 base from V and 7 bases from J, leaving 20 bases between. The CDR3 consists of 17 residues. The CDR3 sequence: CASSLVMGRGAGQPQHF. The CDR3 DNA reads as TGTGCCAGCAGCTTAGTAATGGGGCGGGGGGCTGGGCAGCCCCAGCATTTT.

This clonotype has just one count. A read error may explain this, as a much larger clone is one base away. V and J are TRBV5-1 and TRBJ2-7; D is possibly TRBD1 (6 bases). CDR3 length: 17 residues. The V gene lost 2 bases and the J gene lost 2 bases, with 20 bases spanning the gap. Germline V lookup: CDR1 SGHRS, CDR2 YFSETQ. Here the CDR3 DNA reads TGCGCCAGCAGCTTTCTTCCCGAGGGGGAGCTTACCTACGAGCAGTACTTC. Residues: CASSFLPEGELTYEQYF.

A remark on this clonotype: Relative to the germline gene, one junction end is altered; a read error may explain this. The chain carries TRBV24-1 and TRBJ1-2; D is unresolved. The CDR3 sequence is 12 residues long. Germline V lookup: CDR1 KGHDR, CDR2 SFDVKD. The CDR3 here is CASSLGHYGYTF. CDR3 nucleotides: TGTGCCAGCAGTTTAGGGCACTATGGCTACACCTTC.